This T cell receptor (beta chain) is drawn from a study of T cell responses to AZD1222 COVID-19 vaccine. Findings of the study overall: Baseline seropositivity occurred in only a handful of AZD1222 recipients. Two doses of AZD1222 preceded a rise in Spike-specific TCR breadth and depth.

Data came from immunoSEQ multiplex PCR; TCRdb stores just in-frame clones and leaves some out. The sample includes 90,000 to 150,000 clones, approximately 90% of them seen just once. A note on this clone: Its target is not known.

This CDR3 region has 14 residues. Trimming pared 1 base from V and 7 bases from J, leaving 10 bases between. Germline assignment: CDR1 PRHDT and CDR2 FYEKMQ (reference sequence). The source is an adult in good health. The chain joins TRBV13 to TRBJ2-2; TRBD1 might be the D (5 bases). The sample in question was peripheral blood, obtained on day 0 of AZD1222 vaccination. Written as DNA, the CDR3 is TGTGCCAGCAGCTTAGCCAGGGCGGTCGGGGAGCTGTTTTTT. As protein: CASSLARAVGELFF.